This T cell receptor beta chain was sequenced for a study of CD8+CD57+ T cells in acquired aplastic anemia (dated by TCRdb to the late 2010s). With respect to the entire study: CD8+CD57+ expansion was defined as frequency above the mean frequency observed in healthy subjects. The paper's findings and limits, for the study overall: Some 31 CD8+ CDR3 sequences were shared between patients and controls but appeared highly expressed in patients and within their immunodominant clones. In patients, diversity was decreased in CD8+CD57+ cells compared with the total CD4+ and CD8+ cell pools. No significant difference in CD8+ Simpson's diversity was found between patients and healthy controls (P=0.060).

CDR1 ENHRY and CDR2 SYGVKD are derived from the germline V gene. V and J are trimmed by 10 bases and 8 bases, and the gene matches miss 5 bases of the junction. Including cysteine and phenylalanine, the CDR3 has 11 amino acids. Only the CDR3 portion is preserved as DNA: 33 bases, with reading frame beginning at the first base. Patients chosen for sequencing had shown expansion of CD8+CD57+ cells by flow cytometry. For about 15% of the 12 patients, enough cells were available to additionally sequence CD8+CD57+ effector memory cells. Every patient had a diagnosis of severe acquired aplastic anemia based on International Study of Aplastic Anemia and Agranulocytosis and Camitta criteria. No patient had received any therapy when blood was sampled. CD8+CD57+ cells were bead-enriched, yielding a mean of around 1.5 ug of DNA. TCR repertoires of sorted CD4+ and CD8+ blood T cells from severe aplastic anemia patients and healthy subjects were deep-sequenced in the study. Patients were enrolled in the USA under clinicaltrials.gov protocols 00001620, 01623167, 00001397, 00071045, 00081523 and 00961064. Ficoll-Paque density gradient centrifugation was used to isolate peripheral blood mononuclear cells.

This clonotype came up many times. Its antigen is not yet known. No per-base quality is available; no much larger clone lies one base away. Profiling of TCR beta VDJ combinations and CDR3 sequences used genomic DNA as the template. An Illumina HiSeq 2000 was used for TCR repertoire sequencing. From the authors' description of their analysis: TRBV/TRBJ rearrangement plots, CDR3 size and DJ length profiles, and Simpson's diversity index were used to evaluate the repertoires. The immunodominant clone was defined as the most abundant DNA sequence in deep sequencing data. CDR3 amino acid sequences were checked for sharing across subjects and were also compared against the VDJdb database and published repertoires. TCRdb cleaned the public reads at Q25 with fastp, built clones with MiXCR and kept in-frame beta chains. Every entry covers one CDR3 protein and lists the most common genes and DNA from its rows. These V and J calls are TCRdb output, not the study's own analysis. The sample table lists around 15,000 distinct CDR3 sequences, about 40% of them with a count of one. The ten largest clones capture roughly 85% of the sample.

This clonotype was sampled from a human donor with aplastic anemia. The V gene is TRBV10-3 and the J gene is TRBJ2-7; 10 nucleotides in the junction match TRBD2. The specimen was CD8+CD57+ T cells sorted from PBMCs. This sample's cell subset or site label indicates: bead-enriched CD8+CD57+ effector memory T cells from SAA patients. The DNA is as follows: TGTGCCACTTCTAGCGGGGGCCAGCAGTACTTC. It translates to CATSSGGQQYF.